This is a list of T cell receptor beta chains from one sample in a study of human T cells and chemical hapten exposure. TCRdb reprocessed the RACE reads with MiXCR, giving one entry per CDR3 protein. The top ten clones hold 2% to 3% of a sample with fewer than 300,000 distinct CDR3 sequences, 7.5% to 9% of them seen once. This specimen consisted of whole blood, obtained in connection with sensitization to the hapten diphenylcyclopropenone (DPC). The receptor set was obtained from a woman aged 35 to 49 with alopecia areata. Some clones in this sample may be carry-over from other donors' samples. Each CDR3 is given with its conserved first and last residue. Each record gives: V gene, D gene, J gene, clone size, CDR3 DNA, CDR3 protein. A D gene is named only where the DNA matches it firmly. Size is omitted from some rows. Given values are once, few, many or a class for expanded clones.

TRBV6-6	TRBD2	TRBJ2-6	.	TGTGCCAGCAGTGGCCGGGGGGGCTCTGGGGCCAACGTCCTGACTTTC	CASSGRGGSGANVLTF
TRBV12-3/TRBV12-4	.	TRBJ1-1	.	TGTGCCAGCAGTTTTTCGGAGGAAACTGAAGCTTTCTTT	CASSFSEETEAFF
TRBV7-3	.	TRBJ2-2	many	TGTGCCAGCAGCTTAACGGGAGAGAACACCGGGGAGCTGTTTTTT	CASSLTGENTGELFF
TRBV20-1	TRBD2	TRBJ2-7	.	TGCAGTGCTAGAGCGGAGCGGGAGGCCTACGAGCAGTACTTC	CSARAEREAYEQYF
TRBV5-1	TRBD2	TRBJ2-1	few	TGCGCCAGCAGCTTGGATGGACCCTTTACTAGCGATGAGCAGTTCTTC	CASSLDGPFTSDEQFF
TRBV2	TRBD2	TRBJ2-1	few	TGTGCCAGCACCGACCCCGGGACTAGAGGTAATGAGCAGTTCTTC	CASTDPGTRGNEQFF
TRBV28	TRBD2	TRBJ2-1	few	TGTGCCAGCAGTCCGTGGGACGGGGGGGCCTACAATGAGCAGTTCTTC	CASSPWDGGAYNEQFF
TRBV11-2	TRBD1	TRBJ2-1	few	TGTGCCAGCAGCCAAGGACAGGACTCCTACAATGAGCAGTTCTTC	CASSQGQDSYNEQFF
TRBV4-1	.	TRBJ2-1	.	TGCGCCAGCAGCAACCCGGACCTCTTCCCCTACAATGAGCAGTTCTTC	CASSNPDLFPYNEQFF
TRBV7-9	.	TRBJ2-7	many	TGTGCCAGCAGCCCGGGGGACGTACGAGACGAGCAGTACTTC	CASSPGDVRDEQYF
TRBV5-6	.	TRBJ2-5	.	TGTGCCAGCAGCTTGCAAGGGTCGGCCGGTGAGACCCAGTACTTC	CASSLQGSAGETQYF
TRBV5-1	TRBD1	TRBJ1-1	.	TGCGCCAGCAGAGCCCGGGACAGGGAGAACACTGAAGCTTTCTTT	CASRARDRENTEAFF
TRBV28	.	TRBJ2-1	.	TGTGCCAGCATCCGGACTGATTCCTACAATGAGCAGTTCTTC	CASIRTDSYNEQFF
TRBV28	.	TRBJ2-7	.	TGTGCCAGCAGTTTGGCAACGCCCCGTTCCTACGAGCAGTACTTC	CASSLATPRSYEQYF
TRBV27	.	TRBJ2-1	few	TGTGCCAGCTCTAACCAGGGCGGCAATGAGCAGTTCTTC	CASSNQGGNEQFF
TRBV28	.	TRBJ2-7	.	TGTGCCAGCAGTTTAACGAGCGGCGAGCAGTACTTC	CASSLTSGEQYF
TRBV28	TRBD2	TRBJ2-1	.	TGTGCCAGCAGCCTCGGACTAGCGGGAGTGTCGGTGAGTGAGCAGTTCTTC	CASSLGLAGVSVSEQFF
TRBV6-1	TRBD1	TRBJ2-7	.	TGTGCCAGCGTAGGGCAGACAGGGGTCGGCGAGCAGTACTTC	CASVGQTGVGEQYF
TRBV5-1	.	TRBJ2-7	few	TGCGCCAGCAACCCTCTCGACTCCTACGAGCAGTACTTC	CASNPLDSYEQYF
TRBV7-2	.	TRBJ2-5	.	TGTGCCAGCAGCTTAGACCCCGACAGATCAGAGACCCAGTACTTC	CASSLDPDRSETQYF
TRBV7-9	TRBD1	TRBJ1-5	.	TGTGCCAGCAGCTCCGGGACAGGGCTTGGCAATCAGCCCCAGCATTTT	CASSSGTGLGNQPQHF
TRBV28	TRBD1	TRBJ1-6	.	TGTGCCAGCAGGACAGGGCTCTCACCCCTCCACTTT	CASRTGLSPLHF
TRBV28	TRBD2	TRBJ2-3	few	TGTGCCAGCAGTCCTCCCCCGGGACTAGCGGGAGGGCCGCTGACAGATACGCAGTATTTT	CASSPPPGLAGGPLTDTQYF